The present entry profiles one T cell receptor beta chain with its context. As yet, its antigen is unknown. These data come from a study of Tregs in tolerant kidney transplant recipients. Libraries were prepared by immunoSEQ multiplex PCR; TCRdb keeps only in-frame clonotypes and omits some of them. This repertoire shows about 31,000 clones, approximately 80% found once; its top ten account for 2% to 2.5%. Study-level findings and limits: This study did not directly address biological reproducibility.

Trimming shortened V by 4 bases and J by 3 bases, and 13 bases separated the two germline ends. The CDR3 runs to 14 residues. The V gene's germline CDR1 is SGHNT and CDR2 YENEEA. The sample comprised Tregs from blood cultured with allogeneic cells. The source is a human donor in good health. This chain connects TRBV11-3 to TRBJ2-7; D possibly corresponds to TRBD2 (6 bases). CDR3 coding DNA: TGTGCCAGCAGCTCGCTCGGAGGGCGCTACGAGCAGTACTTC. This encodes CASSSLGGRYEQYF.